These 27 T cell receptor beta chains were sequenced from one sample in a study of cytomegalovirus exposure and HLA in healthy donors. Primers for the PCR totalled 60 Vbeta and 13 Jbeta. Libraries were prepared by immunoSEQ multiplex PCR; TCRdb keeps only in-frame clonotypes and omits some of them. The sample has some 210,000 clones; around 86% are singletons. The sequencing input was PBMCs. The receptors originated from a man in his thirties or forties in good health and CMV-seronegative.

This rearrangement joins TRBV27 to TRBJ2-7, with D possibly matching TRBD1 (6 bases). The CDR3 contains 14 residues. V lost 2 bases and J 3 bases, leaving 11 bases between the germline ends. Germline assignment: CDR1 MNHEY and CDR2 SMNVEV (reference sequence). The CDR3 DNA sequence: TGTGCCAGCAGTTTACTTGGACAGAACTACGAGCAGTACTTC. Protein product: CASSLLGQNYEQYF.

Note on this clone: The junction departs from the called germline gene at one end, perhaps through a read error. This rearrangement joins TRBV7-9 to TRBJ2-1; D is perhaps TRBD1 (5 bases). The CDR3 is 16 amino acids. The germline CDR1 and CDR2 sequences are SEHNR and FQNEAQ (reference sequence). CDR3 residues: CSSSPRSQGRVNEQFF. DNA of the CDR3: TGTTCCAGCAGCCCCAGGTCCCAGGGAAGGGTCAATGAGCAGTTCTTC.

CDR3: CASFDRGRNTIYF. For the CDR3, the DNA is TGTGCCAGCTTTGACAGGGGGCGAAACACCATATATTTT. The chain recombines TRBV28 with TRBJ1-3, with 10 bases fitting TRBD1. CDR1 is MDHEN and CDR2 is SYDVKM in the germline V gene. The CDR3 is 13 amino acids. V was pared by 8 bases and J by 5 bases, with 3 bases of the junction left unmatched.

The rearrangement joins TRBV7-9 to TRBJ1-6, with 7 positions matching TRBD1. In germline, CDR1 is SEHNR, CDR2 FQNEAQ (reference sequence). V gave up 4 bases and J gave up 7 bases; unmatched junction bases: 7. The CDR3 length is 15 residues. As DNA, the CDR3 is TGTGCCAGCAGCTCCCGGGACAGTCGGAATTCACCCCTCCACTTT. It is translated as CASSSRDSRNSPLHF. The full variable domain, in which reference TRBV7-9 and TRBJ1-6 provide the parts outside the CDR3, is DTGVSQNPRHKITKRGQNVTFRCDPISEHNRLYWYRQTLGQGPEFLTYFQNEAQLEKSRLLSDRFSAERPKGSFSTLEIQRTEQGDSAMYLCASSSRDSRNSPLHFGNGTRLTVT.

There are a few counts of this clone. V usage is TRBV5-4 and J usage is TRBJ2-2; 12 nucleotides align to TRBD2. Germline lookup yields CDR1 SGHNT and CDR2 YYREEE (reference sequence). The CDR3 sequence is 14 residues long. Trimming at V came to 5 bases and at J to 6 bases, leaving 2 bases not matched to a gene. For the CDR3, the DNA is TGTGCCAGCAGACTAGCGGGAGGATCCGGGGAGCTGTTTTTT. It yields the protein CASRLAGGSGELFF.

V and J are TRBV28 and TRBJ1-5, with D unclear. Trimming cost V 4 bases and J 0 bases, with 13 bases left between them. Germline CDR1 MDHEN, CDR2 SYDVKM. CDR3 size: 16 residues. CDR3 DNA sequence: TGTGCCAGCAGTTCTCTACGGGAGTATAGCAATCAGCCCCAGCATTTT. It translates to CASSSLREYSNQPQHF.

This clone was observed once. V is TRBV5-8 and J is TRBJ2-2; 7 bases agree with TRBD1. CDR1 and CDR2 from the germline V gene are SGHTS and YDEGEE. The CDR3 loop spans 15 amino acids. V shed 4 bases, J shed 4 bases, and the junction held 7 bases outside the gene matches. The CDR3 protein is CASSNRGLGTGELFF. The CDR3 coding sequence is TGTGCCAGCAGCAACAGGGGCTTGGGCACCGGGGAGCTGTTTTTT.

This clone occurred once. This chain connects TRBV5-6 to TRBJ2-7, with a weak D call TRBD2 (6 bases). The CDR3 is 13 amino acids. CDR1 SGHDT and CDR2 YYEEEE come from the germline V gene. Trimming removed 0 bases from V and 5 bases from J, with 9 bases in between. The CDR3 protein is CASSLGGLHEQYF. CDR3 DNA sequence: TGTGCCAGCAGCTTGGGCGGACTACACGAGCAGTACTTC.

The CDR3 DNA reads TGTGCCAGCAGCAAGGACAGGGTAGAAGCCTACAATGAGCAGTTCTTC. It codes for CASSKDRVEAYNEQFF. This sequence joins TRBV5-8 and TRBJ2-1; 8 bases are a match to TRBD1. The CDR3 length is 16 residues. Trimming took 4 bases from V and 2 from J; bases not matched to a gene: 8. CDR1 SGHTS and CDR2 YDEGEE come from the germline V gene.

The V call is TRBV6-1, the J call TRBJ2-1; D perhaps matches TRBD2 (6 bases). Trimming stripped 1 base from V and 8 bases from J, with 18 bases between. The length of the CDR3 is 16 residues. Germline-derived CDR1 and CDR2 are MNHNS and SASEGT. CDR3 coding DNA: TGTGCCAGCAGTGAAGTCTCATCCTCTAGCGATGATGAGCAGTTCTTC. Amino acids: CASSEVSSSSDDEQFF.

The rearrangement links TRBV27 to TRBJ1-6, with unresolved D. Germline V gives CDR1 MNHEY, CDR2 SMNVEV (reference sequence). V was cut by 8 bases and J by 5 bases, with 16 bases left in between. This CDR3 is 15 amino acids long. CDR3 loop: CASPSRQEHNSPLHF. CDR3 nucleotide sequence: TGTGCCAGCCCCTCCCGACAAGAGCATAATTCACCCCTCCACTTT.

The chain links TRBV25-1 to TRBJ1-1; weak D call: TRBD1 (6 bases). V lost 0 bases and J lost 1, with 9 bases in between. The CDR3 runs 15 residues. Germline lookup yields CDR1 MGHDK and CDR2 SYGVNS. The CDR3 loop reads CASSEYRDKNTEAFF. CDR3 nucleotide sequence: TGTGCCAGCAGTGAATACCGGGACAAGAACACTGAAGCTTTCTTT. Full variable domain (missing parts from reference TRBV25-1 and TRBJ1-1): EADIYQTPRYLVIGTGKKITLECSQTMGHDKMYWYQQDPGMELHLIHYSYGVNSTEKGDLSSESTVSRIRTEHFPLTLESARPSHTSQYLCASSEYRDKNTEAFFGQGTRLTVV.

This chain links TRBV6-4 with TRBJ2-3; D call uncertain. Germline assignment: CDR1 MRHNA and CDR2 SNTAGT. CDR3 length: 13 residues. Trimming removed 0 bases from V and 4 bases from J, with 5 bases in between. The CDR3 loop reads CASSDSSADTQYF. The CDR3 coding sequence is TGTGCCAGCAGTGACTCGAGTGCAGATACGCAGTATTTT.

This chain links TRBV5-1 with TRBJ2-5; 8 bases align to TRBD2. Germline trimming cut 1 base from V and 2 bases from J; bases unmatched to any gene: 4. Germline V lookup: CDR1 SGHRS, CDR2 YFSETQ. The CDR3 runs 15 residues. The CDR3 spells CASSLLLADQETQYF. CDR3 DNA: TGCGCCAGCAGCTTGTTACTAGCGGATCAAGAGACCCAGTACTTC.

The chain joins TRBV2 to TRBJ2-5; D remains ambiguous. CDR3 length equals 11 residues. In germline, CDR1 is SNHLY, CDR2 FYNNEI. V was pared by 6 bases and J by 5 bases, with 7 bases between. The CDR3 region has the DNA TGTGCCAGCAGGGAACTGGAGACCCAGTACTTC. This translates into CASRELETQYF.

This clone turned up a few times. The chain employs TRBV6-5 and TRBJ2-3, with D tentatively TRBD2 (5 bases). This CDR3 comprises 12 residues. V dropped 2 bases and J dropped 6 bases, with 6 bases sitting between them. Germline assignment: CDR1 MNHEY and CDR2 SVGAGI. The DNA of the CDR3 is TGTGCCAGCAGTTACAGGAGGGATACGCAGTATTTT. Amino acids: CASSYRRDTQYF.

CDR3 in DNA: TGTGCCAGCAGCCGACTAGCGGGGGCCTACGAGCAGTACTTC. Translating gives CASSRLAGAYEQYF. This chain connects TRBV28 to TRBJ2-7; 12 bases are shared with TRBD2. Germline trimming cut 6 bases from V and 2 bases from J; bases unmatched to any gene: 2. Germline V gene data show CDR1 as MDHEN and CDR2 as SYDVKM. This CDR3 has 14 residues.

This clone has a single count. The chain employs TRBV7-9 and TRBJ1-2; TRBD1 agrees at 11 bases. Looked up from germline, CDR1 is SEHNR and CDR2 is FQNEAQ (reference sequence). After removal of 5 bases from V and 0 bases from J, the junction contained 14 bases not matched to a gene. This CDR3 is 19 amino acids long. As DNA, the CDR3 is TGTGCCAGCAGCGCACCCCGAAAGGGACAGGGGGTACCTAACTATGGCTACACCTTC. Its translation: CASSAPRKGQGVPNYGYTF.

The chain couples TRBV19 to TRBJ2-3; TRBD2 aligns across 9 bases. CDR1 is LNHDA and CDR2 is SQIVND in the germline V gene (reference sequence). The CDR3 consists of 19 residues. Trimming at V came to 6 bases and at J to 4 bases, leaving 20 bases not matched to a gene. The CDR3 DNA reads as TGTGCCAGTAGCCTAGATAGTCCACAACAGGCGGGGGGGTCAGATACGCAGTATTTT. Its translation is CASSLDSPQQAGGSDTQYF.

This clone was found once. In nucleotides, the CDR3 is TGTGCCAGCAGCCCCAGCGGTACCTTCTCTGGAAACACCATATATTTT. As protein: CASSPSGTFSGNTIYF. V and J are TRBV9 and TRBJ1-3; D is uncertain. The V end lost 4 bases, the J end lost 0 bases, and 14 bases lay between the germline ends. This CDR3 comprises 16 residues. Germline loops: CDR1 SGDLS, CDR2 YYNGEE.

The V gene is TRBV5-1, the J gene TRBJ2-7; unclear D gene. Trimming left V 6 bases short and J 2 bases short, with 12 bases between. The CDR3 is made up of 13 amino acids. Germline CDR1 reads SGHRS; CDR2 reads YFSETQ. The CDR3 nucleotides read TGCGCCAGCACCAATACCTACCCCTACGAGCAGTACTTC. Amino acids: CASTNTYPYEQYF.

This chain joins TRBV27 and TRBJ1-4; D is possibly TRBD1 (5 bases). The CDR3 is 15 amino acids. Germline V gene data show CDR1 as MNHEY and CDR2 as SMNVEV (reference sequence). Trimming shortened V by 3 bases and J by 5 bases, and 13 bases separated the two germline ends. CDR3 nucleotide sequence: TGTGCCAGCAGTTTCCAGAACAGGAGAAATGAAAAACTGTTTTTT. Its protein is CASSFQNRRNEKLFF.

The chain employs TRBV7-2 and TRBJ2-1, with 9 nucleotides matching TRBD1. The CDR3 length is 12 residues. The V segment lost 4 bases and the J segment 14 bases; nucleotides outside the gene matches: 6. Germline values: CDR1 SGHTA, CDR2 FQGNSA. The CDR3 coding sequence is TGTGCCAGCAGCTCCCCGGGACAGGGTGAGTTCTTC. Encoded protein: CASSSPGQGEFF.

The rearrangement joins TRBV7-8 to TRBJ1-5; D remains ambiguous. CDR1 SGHVS and CDR2 FQNEAQ come from the germline V gene. The CDR3 is 16 residues long. Trimming removed 1 base from V and 3 bases from J, with 13 bases in between. CDR3 loop: CASSLGEALTNQPQHF. DNA of the CDR3: TGTGCCAGCAGCTTAGGGGAGGCGCTTACCAATCAGCCCCAGCATTTT.

In its sample, this clone was seen once. The gene calls are TRBV9 and TRBJ1-2, with unresolved D. The V and J ends lost 0 bases and 7 bases respectively, with 10 bases between them. CDR3 length: 13 residues. Germline lookup yields CDR1 SGDLS and CDR2 YYNGEE. As DNA, the CDR3 is TGTGCCAGCAGCGTAGCGGGGATCGGTGGCTACACCTTC. The encoded protein is CASSVAGIGGYTF.

The chain couples TRBV27 to TRBJ2-1; 7 bases agree with TRBD2. J was trimmed by 4 bases and V by 4 bases; bases with no gene match: 7. CDR3 length: 15 residues. Germline V gene sequence: CDR1 MNHEY, CDR2 SMNVEV (reference sequence). The CDR3 region has the DNA TGTGCCAGCAGTTCTCAGCGGGGCCCTTACAATGAGCAGTTCTTC. It yields the protein CASSSQRGPYNEQFF.

J is TRBJ2-5 and V is TRBV10-3, with 7 bases identical to TRBD1. The CDR3 contains 13 residues. Germline CDR1 ENHRY, CDR2 SYGVKD. Trimming at V came to 6 bases and at J to 4 bases, leaving 5 bases not matched to a gene. CDR3 region: CAIRQGPGETQYF. The CDR3 nucleotides are TGTGCCATCAGACAGGGGCCAGGAGAGACCCAGTACTTC.